At least ten counts were recorded for the clone carrying this T cell receptor beta chain. Its antigen is currently unknown. The record originates from a study of CD8 T cells in ankylosing spondylitis. Study observations and caveats: A number of the motif variants had already been described in reactive arthritis synovial fluid and blood. Clones linked to the disease showed a CD8+ phenotype. They occurred at relatively low frequencies in peripheral blood.

The CDR3 extends over 13 amino acids. Looked up from germline, CDR1 is GTSNPN and CDR2 is SVGIG (reference sequence). V lost 0 bases and J 8 bases, leaving 11 bases between the germline ends. Preparation of TCR beta libraries was done by quantitative 5'-RACE with molecular barcodes. TCRdb fed the 5' RACE reads into MiXCR, producing one record per CDR3 protein. Of some 150,000 distinct CDR3 sequences listed, about an eighth are singletons. Sequencing was performed on blood, either unsorted or a sorted T cell fraction (not recorded which). The receptor comes from a female donor with ankylosing spondylitis or in good health (not recorded which). J is TRBJ1-3 and V is TRBV30; a weak D match, TRBD1 (5 bases). The CDR3 here is CAWSVRRADTIYF. In nucleotides, the CDR3 is TGTGCCTGGAGTGTTCGCAGGGCTGACACCATATATTTT.